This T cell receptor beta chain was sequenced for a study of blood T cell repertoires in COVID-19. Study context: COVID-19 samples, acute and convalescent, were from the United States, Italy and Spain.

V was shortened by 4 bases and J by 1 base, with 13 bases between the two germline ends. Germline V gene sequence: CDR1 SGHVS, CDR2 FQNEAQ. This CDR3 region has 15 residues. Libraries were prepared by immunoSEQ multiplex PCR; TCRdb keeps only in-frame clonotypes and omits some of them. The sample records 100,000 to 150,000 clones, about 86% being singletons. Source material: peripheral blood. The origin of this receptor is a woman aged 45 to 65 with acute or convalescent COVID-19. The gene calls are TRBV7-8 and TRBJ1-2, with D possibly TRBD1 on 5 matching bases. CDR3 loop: CASSSQGLVNYGYTF. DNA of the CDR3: TGTGCCAGCAGCTCTCAGGGATTGGTTAACTATGGCTACACCTTC.